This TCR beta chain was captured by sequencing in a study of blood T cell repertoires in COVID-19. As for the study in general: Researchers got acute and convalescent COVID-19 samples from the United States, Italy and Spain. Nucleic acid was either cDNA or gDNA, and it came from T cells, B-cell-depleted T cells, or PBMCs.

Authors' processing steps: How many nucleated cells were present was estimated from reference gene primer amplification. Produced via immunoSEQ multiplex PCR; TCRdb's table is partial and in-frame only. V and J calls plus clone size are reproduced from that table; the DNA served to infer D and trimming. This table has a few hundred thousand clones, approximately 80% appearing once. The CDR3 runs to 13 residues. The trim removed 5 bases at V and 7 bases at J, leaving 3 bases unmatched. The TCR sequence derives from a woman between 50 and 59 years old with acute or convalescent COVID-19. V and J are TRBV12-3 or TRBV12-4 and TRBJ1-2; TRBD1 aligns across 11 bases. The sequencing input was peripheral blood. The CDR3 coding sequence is TGTGCCAGCAGTGAGGGACAGGGGGTTGGCTACACCTTC. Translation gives CASSEGQGVGYTF.